This T cell receptor beta chain stems from a study of blood T cell repertoires in COVID-19. Study-level information: COVID-19 samples, acute and convalescent, were from the United States, Italy and Spain. T cells, B-cell-depleted T cells, or PBMCs supplied cDNA or gDNA.

Original analysis: Amplification of reference gene primers was used by the study to estimate nucleated cell counts. Here immunoSEQ multiplex PCR was the method, and the copy in TCRdb shows in-frame clones only, minus some. For V, J and clone size, that table is used; D and trimming come from the DNA. The table includes approximately 54,000 clones, 80% to 90% detected once. The receptor's source is a man in his forties or fifties with acute or convalescent COVID-19. The specimen was peripheral blood.

In DNA, the CDR3 is TGTGCCAGCAGCTTAATATTACATTCACTACAAGAGACCCAGTACTTC. Residues: CASSLILHSLQETQYF. J is TRBJ2-5 and V is TRBV11-3; no reliable D call. The length of the CDR3 is 16 residues. Germline lookup yields CDR1 SGHNT and CDR2 YENEEA. V was trimmed by 2 bases and J by 2 bases, leaving 15 bases between them.